Reported below is one TCR beta chain. Its matching antigen is unknown. One end of the junction is discordant with germline, which a read error may explain. In the PCR, 60 Vbeta and 13 Jbeta primers were used. The method was immunoSEQ multiplex PCR; TCRdb's version includes in-frame clones alone and lacks a portion of them. The sample yields 150,000 to 200,000 clones, about 88% seen once. The record originates from a study of cytomegalovirus exposure and HLA in healthy donors. Study-wide background: A prior study identified 110 million or so unique TCR beta sequences from around 180 million T cells.

The study, taken as a whole, reports: What a later analysis showed was that several of the most significant clusters appeared linked to common viral pathogens. About 150 TCR beta chains were listed as cytomegalovirus-associated. Earlier results showed most TCR beta V segments being productive about 87% or about 30% of the time.

Germline CDR1 SEHNR, CDR2 FQNEAQ (reference sequence). The CDR3 is made up of 14 amino acids. This TCR came from a woman aged 18-35 years in good health and CMV-seronegative. The V call is TRBV7-9, the J call TRBJ2-3; D is uncertain. Sequenced: PBMCs. CDR3 protein: CSSSLHGTTDTQCF. The CDR3, as DNA: TGTTCCAGCAGCCTCCACGGAACCACAGATACGCAGTGTTTT.